The 24 T cell receptor beta chains below were found in one sample sequenced in a study of T cells expressing NK-cell markers. TCRdb re-called the 5' RACE reads; one entry per CDR3 protein, DNA not given. This table lists about 32,000 distinct CDR3 sequences. What was sequenced was blood T cells: a sorted CD56 or NKG2C T cell subset, CD4+ or CD8+ T cells, or bulk PBMC T cells (not recorded which). All receptors come from a woman aged 18 to 75 in good health.

The chain is built from TRBV5-1 and TRBJ2-7; TCRdb selects TRBD1, and the lack of DNA leaves this call unchecked. CDR1 SGHRS and CDR2 YFSETQ come from the germline V gene. CDR3 size: 13 residues. The CDR3 protein is CASRQGPTYEQYF.

The rearrangement links TRBV11-2 to TRBJ2-5; TCRdb designates TRBD1, a call that cannot be tested without DNA. The CDR3 is 14 residues long. Germline lookup yields CDR1 SGHAT and CDR2 FQNNGV. The CDR3 reads CASSLVGDTETQYF.

The chain joins TRBV3-1 to TRBJ2-4; TCRdb designates TRBD1, a call that cannot be tested without DNA. Germline assignment: CDR1 LGHDT and CDR2 YNNKEL (reference sequence). The CDR3 sequence is 16 residues long. The chain's CDR3 is CASSQEGIGKGNIQYF.

The chain uses TRBV7-6 and TRBJ1-4. Germline CDR1 is SGHVS and CDR2 is FNYEAQ. CDR3 length: 15 amino acids. The CDR3: CASSPTAQINEKLFF.

The rearrangement links TRBV30 to TRBJ2-2; the TRBD2 assignment by TCRdb is unverifiable without DNA. Germline V CDR1 and CDR2: GTSNPN, SVGIG (reference sequence). This CDR3 has 15 amino acids. The CDR3: CAWSVILAGGGELFF.

The V call is TRBV5-1, the J call TRBJ2-7; TCRdb reports TRBD1, a call that lacks DNA to check it against. The CDR3 spans 15 residues. Germline V gene lookup returns CDR1 SGHRS and CDR2 YFSETQ. CDR3 residues: CASRVQDRGPYEQYF.

The chain is built from TRBV10-3 and TRBJ2-3; TCRdb names TRBD1, which stays unverified in the absence of DNA. Germline lookup yields CDR1 ENHRY and CDR2 SYGVKD. CDR3 size: 15 residues. The CDR3 loop reads CAISHPGASTDTQYF.

This CDR3 reads CASSPSGQNYGYTF. The V and J genes are TRBV6-1 and TRBJ1-2; with no DNA, the TCRdb D assignment of TRBD1 cannot be verified. The V gene's germline CDR1 is MNHNS and CDR2 SASEGT. The CDR3 is 14 amino acids.

The gene calls are TRBV5-6 and TRBJ1-5. Germline values: CDR1 SGHDT, CDR2 YYEEEE. The length of the CDR3 is 14 residues. CDR3 loop: CASSLKYSNQPQHF.

V usage is TRBV4-1 and J usage is TRBJ2-1; TCRdb lists TRBD2, though no DNA is available to test this call. Germline lookup yields CDR1 MGHRA and CDR2 YSYEKL. The CDR3 consists of 17 residues. The CDR3 loop reads CASSQPSGPAFPNEQFF.

The chain couples TRBV7-6 to TRBJ2-7; TCRdb's D gene call, TRBD1, goes unchecked for lack of DNA. The germline gives CDR1 SGHVS, CDR2 FNYEAQ. CDR3 length equals 13 residues. The chain's CDR3 is CATATGSSYEQYF.

The chain links TRBV4-1 to TRBJ1-6. The CDR3 contains 17 residues. Per the germline V gene, CDR1 is MGHRA and CDR2 is YSYEKL. The CDR3 region is CASSDRLPWVHNSPLHF.

This chain joins TRBV4-1 and TRBJ1-2. The germline V gene has CDR1 MGHRA and CDR2 YSYEKL. The CDR3 is 13 residues long. CDR3: CASSQEGWNGYTF.

This chain connects TRBV7-9 to TRBJ2-2. This CDR3 is 12 amino acids long. The germline CDR1 and CDR2 sequences are SEHNR and FQNEAQ (reference sequence). Here the CDR3 reads CASSLAAGELFF.

The chain uses TRBV5-1 and TRBJ2-1; the TCRdb call, TRBD1, lacks DNA for checking. This CDR3 is 15 amino acids long. Germline V CDR1 and CDR2: SGHRS, YFSETQ. CDR3 in amino acids: CASSYRGGSYNEQFF.

The chain is built from TRBV7-2 and TRBJ2-7; TCRdb's D call of TRBD2 is untestable without DNA. Germline V gene data show CDR1 as SGHTA and CDR2 as FQGNSA. The CDR3 is made up of 14 amino acids. The CDR3 is CASSPTDRGGEQYF.

The chain joins TRBV7-2 to TRBJ2-1; without DNA, the TCRdb call of TRBD1 cannot be checked. CDR1 and CDR2 from the germline V gene are SGHTA and FQGNSA. There are 13 residues in the CDR3. The CDR3 spells CASSSGVHNEQFF.

The chain uses TRBV29-1 and TRBJ2-2. The germline V gene has CDR1 SQVTM and CDR2 ANQGSEA. The length of the CDR3 is 12 residues. CDR3: CSVVRDTGELFF.

J is TRBJ1-1 and V is TRBV3-1; the TCRdb call, TRBD1, lacks DNA for checking. Germline assignment: CDR1 LGHDT and CDR2 YNNKEL (reference sequence). The CDR3 runs 17 residues. Here the CDR3 reads CASSQDDGTGPFTEAFF.

The rearrangement joins TRBV15 to TRBJ2-2; TCRdb's D call of TRBD1 is untestable without DNA. Germline V CDR1 and CDR2: LNHNV, YYDKDF (reference sequence). There are 15 residues in the CDR3. The chain's CDR3 is CATSIGQDLTGELFF.

V and J are TRBV2 and TRBJ2-4. The CDR3 loop spans 13 amino acids. Germline CDR1 is SNHLY and CDR2 is FYNNEI. CDR3 in amino acids: CASSELTKNIQYF.

This sequence joins TRBV9 and TRBJ2-5; TCRdb selects TRBD2, and the lack of DNA leaves this call unchecked. The CDR3 spans 15 residues. CDR1 is SGDLS and CDR2 is YYNGEE in the germline V gene. The chain's CDR3 is CASSASSGVQETQYF.

The rearrangement uses TRBV29-1 and TRBJ1-2. From germline, CDR1 is SQVTM and CDR2 ANQGSEA. CDR3 length equals 13 residues. CDR3 residues: CSVHYREVYGYTF.

The chain employs TRBV7-9 and TRBJ2-2; the TCRdb D gene call, TRBD2, has no DNA to confirm it. The CDR3 sequence is 17 residues long. CDR1 is SEHNR and CDR2 is FQNEAQ in the germline V gene (reference sequence). The CDR3 here is CASSLEGRSAGIGELFF. The whole variable domain, remainder taken from reference TRBV7-9 and TRBJ2-2, is DTGVSQNPRHKITKRGQNVTFRCDPISEHNRLYWYRQTLGQGPEFLTYFQNEAQLEKSRLLSDRFSAERPKGSFSTLEIQRTEQGDSAMYLCASSLEGRSAGIGELFFGEGSRLTVL.